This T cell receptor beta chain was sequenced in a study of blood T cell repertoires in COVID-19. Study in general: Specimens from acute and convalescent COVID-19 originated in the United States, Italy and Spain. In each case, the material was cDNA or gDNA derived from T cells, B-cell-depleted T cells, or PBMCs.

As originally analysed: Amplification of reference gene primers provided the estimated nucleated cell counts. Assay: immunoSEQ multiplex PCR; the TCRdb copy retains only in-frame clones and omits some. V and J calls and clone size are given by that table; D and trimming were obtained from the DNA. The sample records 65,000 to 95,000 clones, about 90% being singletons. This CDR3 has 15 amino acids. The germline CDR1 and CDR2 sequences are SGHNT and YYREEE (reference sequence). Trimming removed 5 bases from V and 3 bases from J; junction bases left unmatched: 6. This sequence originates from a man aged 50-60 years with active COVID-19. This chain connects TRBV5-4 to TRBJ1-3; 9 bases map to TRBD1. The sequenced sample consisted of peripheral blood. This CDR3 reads CASSPDRGSGNTIYF. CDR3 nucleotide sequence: TGTGCCAGCAGTCCCGACAGGGGGAGTGGAAACACCATATATTTT.